This T cell receptor (beta chain) was captured by sequencing in a study of neurological immune-mediated disorders. Stated time point: longitudinal time-point 1 (baseline). This clonotype occurred many times. V was pared by 5 bases and J by 1 base, with 15 bases between. This CDR3 region has 15 residues. The V gene's germline CDR1 is MDHEN and CDR2 SYDVKM. In TCRdb, the 5' RACE reads were re-called with MiXCR into one record per CDR3 protein. Of approximately 70,000 distinct CDR3 sequences in the sample, about 10% were seen once. The TCR was taken from a man aged 25 to 40 in good health. The sample comprised PBMCs. The gene calls are TRBV28 and TRBJ2-7; D not resolved. The DNA of the CDR3 is TGTGCCAGCAGTCAAATGAGAGACGGTTCCTACGAGCAGTACTTC. This encodes CASSQMRDGSYEQYF.